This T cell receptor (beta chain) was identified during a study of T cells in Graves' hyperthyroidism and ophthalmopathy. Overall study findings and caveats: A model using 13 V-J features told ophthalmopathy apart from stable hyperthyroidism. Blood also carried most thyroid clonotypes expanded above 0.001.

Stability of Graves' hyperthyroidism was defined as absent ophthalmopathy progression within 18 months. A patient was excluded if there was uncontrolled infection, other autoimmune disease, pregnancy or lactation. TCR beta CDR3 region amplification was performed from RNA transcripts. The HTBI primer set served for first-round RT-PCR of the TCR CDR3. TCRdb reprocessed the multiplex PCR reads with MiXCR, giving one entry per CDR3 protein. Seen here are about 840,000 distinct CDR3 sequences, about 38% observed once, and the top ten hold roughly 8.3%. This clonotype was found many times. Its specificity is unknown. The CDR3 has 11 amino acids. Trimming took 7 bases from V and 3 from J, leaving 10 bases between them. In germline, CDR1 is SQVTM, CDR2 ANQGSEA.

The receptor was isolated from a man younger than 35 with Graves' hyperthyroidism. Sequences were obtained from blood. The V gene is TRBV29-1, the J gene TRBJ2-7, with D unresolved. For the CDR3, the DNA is TGCAGCGCGCAGATATACTACGAGCAGTACTTC. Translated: CSAQIYYEQYF.